This TCR beta chain stems from a study of T cells after yellow fever vaccination. Whole-study findings and limits: Re-detected after boosting: most primary clones, almost 97% of CD4 and 75% to 90% of CD8.

With respect to this clonotype: Its antigen remains unknown.

The germline gives CDR1 SGHTA, CDR2 FQGNSA. V shed 5 bases, J shed 7 bases, and the junction held 4 bases outside the gene matches. The CDR3 runs 13 residues. TCRdb redid the calling of the 5' RACE reads with MiXCR, one entry per CDR3 protein. The sample lists hundreds of thousands of distinct CDR3 sequences; 10% to 15% were seen once. This chain uses TRBV7-2 with TRBJ2-3; 9 bases are a match to TRBD2. The sequencing used PBMCs, collected on the day of the yellow fever booster vaccination. The receptor's source is a young man who received the YFV17D yellow fever vaccine. The CDR3 region has the DNA TGTGCCAGCAGCCCAAGCGGGAGGAATACGCAGTATTTT. It specifies CASSPSGRNTQYF.